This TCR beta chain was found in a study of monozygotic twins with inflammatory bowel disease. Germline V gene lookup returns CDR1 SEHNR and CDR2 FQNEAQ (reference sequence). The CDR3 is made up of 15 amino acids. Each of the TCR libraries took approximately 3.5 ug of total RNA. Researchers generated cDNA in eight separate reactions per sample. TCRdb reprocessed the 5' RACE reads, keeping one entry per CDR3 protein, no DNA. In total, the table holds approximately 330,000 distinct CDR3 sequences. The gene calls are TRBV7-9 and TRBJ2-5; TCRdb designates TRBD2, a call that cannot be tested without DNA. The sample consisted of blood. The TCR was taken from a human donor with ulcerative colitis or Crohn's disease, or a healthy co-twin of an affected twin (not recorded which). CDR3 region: CASSLSSLARETQYF.